Listed below are T cell receptor beta chains from one sample, sequenced in a study of blood T cells in healthy people across ages. TCRdb called the 5' RACE reads again in MiXCR, with one record for every CDR3 protein. The top ten hold 20% to 25% of the sample, which has about 970,000 distinct CDR3 sequences, just over 50% seen once. Input material: blood. The receptors were sampled from a woman aged 55-70 years in good health. Both conserved end residues are part of each CDR3. A D gene is named only where the DNA matches it firmly. Clone size appears in some rows only: once, few, many, or a class for an expanded clone.

CDR3nt: TGTGCCAGCCAAGATGAGTACGGGAGGGCATTCAATGAGCAGTTCTTC
CDR3aa: CASQDEYGRAFNEQFF
d_gene: TRBD2
v_gene: TRBV14
abundance: -
j_gene: TRBJ2-1

CDR3nt: TGTGCCAGCAGCTTAGCGTGGCCAGGGGCCTATGGCTACACCTTC
CDR3aa: CASSLAWPGAYGYTF
d_gene: -
v_gene: TRBV7-9
abundance: -
j_gene: TRBJ1-2

CDR3nt: TGTGCCAGCAGCTTTAGCGGCGGCGCAGATACGCAGTATTTT
CDR3aa: CASSFSGGADTQYF
d_gene: -
v_gene: TRBV7-2
abundance: -
j_gene: TRBJ2-3

CDR3nt: TGCAGTGCTAGACATTCTAGCGGGCGCACAGATACGCAGTATTTT
CDR3aa: CSARHSSGRTDTQYF
d_gene: TRBD2
v_gene: TRBV20-1
abundance: -
j_gene: TRBJ2-3

CDR3nt: TGTGCCACCAGCAGAGATACGGCTTACGAGCAGTACTTC
CDR3aa: CATSRDTAYEQYF
d_gene: -
v_gene: TRBV15
abundance: -
j_gene: TRBJ2-7

CDR3nt: TGCGCCAGCGGATCCCCTGTGGGGGGGGCGTTTGAGGATACGCAGTATTTT
CDR3aa: CASGSPVGGAFEDTQYF
d_gene: -
v_gene: TRBV5-1
abundance: once
j_gene: TRBJ2-3

CDR3nt: TGCGCCAGCAGCCAAGCGGATCTAGGGACAACTAGCACAGATACGCAGTATTTT
CDR3aa: CASSQADLGTTSTDTQYF
d_gene: -
v_gene: TRBV4-1
abundance: -
j_gene: TRBJ2-3

CDR3nt: TGTGCCAGTTCCTGGGACAGGGCGTTCTACACCTTC
CDR3aa: CASSWDRAFYTF
d_gene: TRBD1
v_gene: TRBV2
abundance: -
j_gene: TRBJ1-2

CDR3nt: TGTGCCAGCAGTTTCGCCTTGGGTAGCGGAGACCTCTTTAGCACAGATACGCAGTATTTT
CDR3aa: CASSFALGSGDLFSTDTQYF
d_gene: -
v_gene: TRBV6-2/TRBV6-3
abundance: -
j_gene: TRBJ2-3

CDR3nt: TGTGCCAGTAGTGGACAGCACACAGATACGCAGTATTTT
CDR3aa: CASSGQHTDTQYF
d_gene: -
v_gene: TRBV19
abundance: few
j_gene: TRBJ2-3

CDR3nt: TGCAGTGCTATCCGGGACTATGGCTACACCTTC
CDR3aa: CSAIRDYGYTF
d_gene: -
v_gene: TRBV20-1
abundance: -
j_gene: TRBJ1-2

CDR3nt: TGTGCCAGCAGTCGGCGGCTAGCGGGATCGGGGTCCTACAATGAGCAGTACTTC
CDR3aa: CASSRRLAGSGSYNEQYF
d_gene: TRBD2
v_gene: TRBV3-1
abundance: -
j_gene: TRBJ2-7

CDR3nt: TGCGCCAGCAGCCTGGCCGTTGACGGGAGAGTATCCTACGAGCAGTACTTC
CDR3aa: CASSLAVDGRVSYEQYF
d_gene: -
v_gene: TRBV4-3
abundance: -
j_gene: TRBJ2-7

CDR3nt: TGCAGTGCTAGAGGCACAGCCGTAGGGGGACGGTCCTACGAGCAGTACTTT
CDR3aa: CSARGTAVGGRSYEQYF
d_gene: -
v_gene: TRBV20-1
abundance: few
j_gene: TRBJ2-7

CDR3nt: TGTGCCAGCAGCCTCGGTTGGACGGGTGAAAAACTGTTTTTT
CDR3aa: CASSLGWTGEKLFF
d_gene: -
v_gene: TRBV3-1
abundance: -
j_gene: TRBJ1-4

CDR3nt: TGTGCCAGCAGCATTGGACAGGTTGTTTACCACAATGAGCAGTTCTTC
CDR3aa: CASSIGQVVYHNEQFF
d_gene: TRBD1
v_gene: TRBV7-2
abundance: -
j_gene: TRBJ2-1

CDR3nt: TGTGCCAGCAGTTCTAGCGGGAGGGTGGGCAATGAGCAGTTCTTC
CDR3aa: CASSSSGRVGNEQFF
d_gene: TRBD2
v_gene: TRBV6-6
abundance: few
j_gene: TRBJ2-1

CDR3nt: TGCGCCAGCAGCTTGATAGGACTAGCCCAATCTGGGGCCAACGTCCTGACTTTC
CDR3aa: CASSLIGLAQSGANVLTF
d_gene: TRBD2
v_gene: TRBV5-1
abundance: -
j_gene: TRBJ2-6

CDR3nt: TGTGCCAGCAGCCAACGTCCAGGTGGGGCCAACGTCCTGACTTTC
CDR3aa: CASSQRPGGANVLTF
d_gene: -
v_gene: TRBV3-1
abundance: few
j_gene: TRBJ2-6

CDR3nt: TGTGCCAGCAGCTTGGACAGGGGGGTCCACGAGCAGTACTTC
CDR3aa: CASSLDRGVHEQYF
d_gene: TRBD1
v_gene: TRBV27
abundance: -
j_gene: TRBJ2-7

CDR3nt: TGCAGTGCTAGAGATCCCAAGGGAATCACAGATACGCAGTATTTT
CDR3aa: CSARDPKGITDTQYF
d_gene: -
v_gene: TRBV20-1
abundance: -
j_gene: TRBJ2-3

CDR3nt: TGTGCCAGCAGTGAAAGGCACGAGCAGTACTTC
CDR3aa: CASSERHEQYF
d_gene: -
v_gene: TRBV25-1
abundance: few
j_gene: TRBJ2-7

CDR3nt: TGTGCCAGCAGGGACGGGGCCTCGCCTCGGGAGCAGTACTTC
CDR3aa: CASRDGASPREQYF
d_gene: -
v_gene: TRBV12-3/TRBV12-4
abundance: -
j_gene: TRBJ2-7

CDR3nt: TGCAGTGCTAGATCCCTCGGACGTGATCAAGAGACCCAGTACTTC
CDR3aa: CSARSLGRDQETQYF
d_gene: -
v_gene: TRBV20-1
abundance: few
j_gene: TRBJ2-5